What follows are 8 T cell receptor beta chains derived from one specimen sequenced in a study of immune evolution from preneoplasia to lung adenocarcinoma. The protocol was immunoSEQ multiplex PCR, while the TCRdb copy is restricted to in-frame clones and leaves out a portion. The table lists several thousand clones, around 77% of them singletons. Sequencing was performed on FFPE lung adenocarcinoma in situ tissue. The receptors derive from a person aged 60-79 years with lung adenocarcinoma.

This clone showed up just once. The chain combines TRBV19 with TRBJ2-1; TRBD2 aligns across 8 bases. Germline V gives CDR1 LNHDA, CDR2 SQIVND (reference sequence). There are 16 residues in the CDR3. The V and J ends lost 0 bases and 5 bases, in that order; junction bases with no gene match: 6. The CDR3 loop reads CASSIDGGGSHNEQFF. The DNA for the CDR3 is TGTGCCAGTAGTATAGACGGCGGGGGGTCCCACAATGAGCAGTTCTTC.

As DNA, the CDR3 is TGTGCCAGCAGCCAAGATAAGGCCTCCTACAATACGCAGTATTTT. The encoded protein is CASSQDKASYNTQYF. This chain connects TRBV4-2 to TRBJ2-3, with D hard to call. This CDR3 spans 15 amino acids. Trimming removed 0 bases from V and 7 bases from J, with 14 bases in between. Germline values: CDR1 LGHNA, CDR2 YNFKEQ.

J is TRBJ1-2 and V is TRBV28; 7 positions agree with TRBD1. Losses at the gene ends were 5 bases for V and 7 bases for J; bases not matched to a gene: 13. The CDR3 runs to 15 residues. Germline V gene data show CDR1 as MDHEN and CDR2 as SYDVKM. The CDR3 bases are TGTGCCAGCAGTAAGGGGGCTCGAGGGATAGGTGGCTACACCTTC. This codes for CASSKGARGIGGYTF.

The chain links TRBV6-1 to TRBJ2-3; D is possibly TRBD2 (6 bases). V was cut by 4 bases and J by 10 bases, with 21 bases left in between. Germline V CDR1 and CDR2: MNHNS, SASEGT. There are 15 residues in the CDR3. CDR3 amino acids: CASSGGTLMLFAQYF. For the CDR3, the DNA is TGTGCCAGCAGTGGCGGGACTCTCATGTTGTTTGCGCAGTATTTT.

V and J are TRBV4-1 and TRBJ2-4; D remains ambiguous. Trimming took 0 bases from V and 9 from J, leaving 12 bases between them. This CDR3 is 14 amino acids long. CDR1 MGHRA and CDR2 YSYEKL come from the germline V gene. The CDR3 bases are TGCGCCAGCAGCCAAGAGGTCTCGCGGTCCATTCAGTACTTC. Translated, it gives CASSQEVSRSIQYF.

This rearrangement joins TRBV7-6 to TRBJ2-2, with no clear D. CDR1 is SGHVS and CDR2 is FNYEAQ in the germline V gene. This CDR3 spans 15 amino acids. V lost 5 bases and J lost 3, with 13 bases in between. The CDR3 sequence: CASSAVGRDTGELFF. The CDR3, as DNA: TGTGCCAGCAGCGCGGTCGGACGGGACACCGGGGAGCTGTTTTTT. The variable domain in full, with the rest retrieved from reference TRBV7-6 and TRBJ2-2, is GAGVSQSPRYKVTKRGQDVALRCDPISGHVSLYWYRQALGQGPEFLTYFNYEAQQDKSGLPNDRFSAERPEGSISTLTIQRTEQRDSAMYRCASSAVGRDTGELFFGEGSRLTVL.

This chain uses TRBV9 with TRBJ2-1; D unresolved. Germline V gene data show CDR1 as SGDLS and CDR2 as YYNGEE. Trimming stripped 0 bases from V and 6 bases from J, with 7 bases between. The CDR3 runs 13 residues. The CDR3 nucleotides read TGTGCCAGCAGCGTAGGTGAAGTCAATGAGCAGTTCTTC. It codes for CASSVGEVNEQFF.

The chain uses TRBV14 and TRBJ1-3; no reliable D call. CDR3 length equals 14 residues. V shed 1 base and J shed 2 bases, with 6 bases lying between them. Germline V gene lookup returns CDR1 SGHDN and CDR2 FVKESK. This CDR3 reads CASSQGSPGNTIYF. CDR3 nucleotides: TGTGCCAGCAGCCAAGGATCGCCTGGAAACACCATATATTTT.